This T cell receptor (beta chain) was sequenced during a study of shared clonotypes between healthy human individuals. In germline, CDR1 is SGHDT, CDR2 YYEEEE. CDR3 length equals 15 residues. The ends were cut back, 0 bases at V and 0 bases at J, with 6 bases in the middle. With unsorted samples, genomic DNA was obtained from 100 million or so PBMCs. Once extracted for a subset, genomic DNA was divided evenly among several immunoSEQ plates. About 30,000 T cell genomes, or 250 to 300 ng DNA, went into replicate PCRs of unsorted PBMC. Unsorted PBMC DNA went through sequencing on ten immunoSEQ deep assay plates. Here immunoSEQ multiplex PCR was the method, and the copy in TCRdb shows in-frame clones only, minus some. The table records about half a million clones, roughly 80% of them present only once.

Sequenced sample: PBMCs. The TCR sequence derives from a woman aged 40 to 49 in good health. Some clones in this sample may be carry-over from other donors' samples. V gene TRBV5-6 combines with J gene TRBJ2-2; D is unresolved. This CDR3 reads CASSLGHPNTGELFF. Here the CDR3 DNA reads TGTGCCAGCAGCTTGGGGCACCCGAACACCGGGGAGCTGTTTTTT.